A selection of T cell receptor beta chains follows, all from one sample in a study of T cells in Graves' hyperthyroidism and ophthalmopathy. TCRdb reprocessed the multiplex PCR reads via MiXCR and lists one record per CDR3 protein. The sample lists approximately 600,000 distinct CDR3 sequences, 15% to 20% occurring once. The sequencing input was blood. The source is a woman aged 25 to 39 with Graves' hyperthyroidism. The CDR3 runs from the conserved cysteine through the conserved F or W. The order of the fields is clone size, D gene, V gene, CDR3 protein. D genes are given only for firm matches. Only part of the rows carry a size: once, few, many, or a class if the clone is expanded.

clone size: few
D gene: TRBD2
V gene: TRBV9
CDR3 protein: CASSRTFSGSTTDTQYF

clone size: many
D gene: TRBD2
V gene: TRBV7-2
CDR3 protein: CASSLGLAGAFITDTQYF

clone size: few
D gene: .
V gene: TRBV29-1
CDR3 protein: CSARTGSGSPLHF

clone size: many
D gene: .
V gene: TRBV15
CDR3 protein: CATSRVGATGELFF

clone size: many
D gene: TRBD1
V gene: TRBV20-1
CDR3 protein: CSARTGDTEAFF

clone size: many
D gene: .
V gene: TRBV9
CDR3 protein: CASSVGGQGIYEQYF

clone size: many
D gene: .
V gene: TRBV7-2
CDR3 protein: CASSLLAGSTDTQYF

clone size: .
D gene: .
V gene: TRBV5-1
CDR3 protein: CASSRGHGDSTDTQYF

clone size: many
D gene: .
V gene: TRBV18
CDR3 protein: CASSPTRETQYF

clone size: few
D gene: TRBD2
V gene: TRBV4-1
CDR3 protein: CASSLLRDYISGDTQYF

clone size: once
D gene: TRBD2
V gene: TRBV15
CDR3 protein: CATSRAGTSGRGTDTQYF

clone size: few
D gene: .
V gene: TRBV11-2
CDR3 protein: CASSWGRGVNSPLHF

clone size: .
D gene: TRBD2
V gene: TRBV30
CDR3 protein: CAWSQREAPYEQYF

clone size: few
D gene: TRBD1
V gene: TRBV24-1
CDR3 protein: CATSQGQGAANYGYTF

clone size: many
D gene: .
V gene: TRBV20-1
CDR3 protein: CSARDVGEVEPQHF

clone size: .
D gene: .
V gene: TRBV20-1
CDR3 protein: CSALRGYGANVLTF

clone size: .
D gene: .
V gene: TRBV4-3
CDR3 protein: CASSQEVARGEQFF

clone size: few
D gene: .
V gene: TRBV11-3
CDR3 protein: CASKWDLRDTEAFF

clone size: few
D gene: .
V gene: TRBV3-1
CDR3 protein: CASRSPRDNNYGYTF

clone size: few
D gene: TRBD1
V gene: TRBV29-1
CDR3 protein: CSVPSGQGINEQFF

clone size: .
D gene: TRBD1
V gene: TRBV20-1
CDR3 protein: CSATRTGYEKLFF

clone size: many
D gene: .
V gene: TRBV10-3
CDR3 protein: CAISAGAGNTIYF

clone size: many
D gene: TRBD2
V gene: TRBV28
CDR3 protein: CASSSPGLEGLEQYF

clone size: few
D gene: TRBD2
V gene: TRBV11-3
CDR3 protein: CASSGRGTMPSTDTQYF

clone size: few
D gene: .
V gene: TRBV6-1
CDR3 protein: CASSLRRLDTNTDTQYF